This entry lists 27 T cell receptor beta chains sequenced from one sample in a study of blood T cell repertoires in COVID-19 (dated by TCRdb to the early 2020s). The protocol used for the library was the immunoSEQ multiplex PCR assay. TCRdb's version of the immuneACCESS table is confined to in-frame rearrangements and falls short of the full clone set. An unresolved V gene accounts for under half of the shortfall where checked; the remainder is of unknown origin. The sample table contains some 93,000 clones; only one count was recorded for roughly 83% of them. The ten most abundant clones make up approximately 24% of the sample. The sample taken for sequencing was peripheral blood. Every receptor here comes from a human donor in a cohort sampled during active COVID-19.

This chain links TRBV7-2 with TRBJ1-1; the D gene is possibly TRBD1 (5 bases). The germline gives CDR1 SGHTA, CDR2 FQGNSA. This CDR3 has 16 amino acids. V lost 4 bases to trimming and J lost 1 base, with 16 bases between them. The CDR3 coding sequence is TGTGCCAGCAGCTCCTGGGGTAGGGGTCGGAACACTGAAGCTTTCTTT. As protein: CASSSWGRGRNTEAFF.

This chain joins TRBV30 and TRBJ2-3; TRBD2 matches at 12 bases. Germline V gives CDR1 GTSNPN, CDR2 SVGIG (reference sequence). The CDR3 loop spans 19 amino acids. With 6 bases clipped from V and 3 bases from J, the junction kept 19 bases outside the gene matches. The CDR3 region has the DNA TGTGCCTGCTCGGAGGCTAGCGGGAGGGAGAGGGTTGGTACAGATACGCAGTATTTT. This codes for CACSEASGRERVGTDTQYF.

This chain links TRBV15 with TRBJ2-3; 8 positions match TRBD2. J was trimmed by 0 bases and V by 0 bases; bases with no gene match: 14. Germline CDR1 reads LNHNV; CDR2 reads YYDKDF (reference sequence). The CDR3 runs to 20 residues. CDR3 amino acids: CATSRDKWRGLGTSTDTQYF. In DNA, the CDR3 is TGTGCCACCAGCAGAGATAAGTGGAGGGGACTAGGGACTAGCACAGATACGCAGTATTTT.

The chain recombines TRBV18 with TRBJ1-4; TRBD1 is a possible D gene (6 bases). V shed 4 bases and J shed 3 bases, with 15 bases lying between them. Per germline, CDR1 KGHSH and CDR2 LQKENI. This CDR3 spans 16 amino acids. Here the CDR3 reads CASSLNGQPSNEKLFF. The CDR3 bases are TGTGCCAGCTCACTCAACGGACAGCCGTCTAATGAAAAACTGTTTTTT.

The chain joins TRBV19 to TRBJ2-5, with a tentative D call TRBD2 (6 bases). With 4 bases removed from V and 2 bases from J, the gap between germline ends came to 14 bases. There are 15 residues in the CDR3. Germline CDR1 is LNHDA and CDR2 is SQIVND (reference sequence). The CDR3 loop reads CASSTDYAPQETQYF. CDR3 DNA: TGTGCCAGTAGTACGGACTACGCTCCTCAAGAGACCCAGTACTTC. Full variable domain (rest looked up from reference TRBV19 and TRBJ2-5): DGGITQSPKYLFRKEGQNVTLSCEQNLNHDAMYWYRQDPGQGLRLIYYSQIVNDFQKGDIAEGYSVSREKKESFPLTVTSAQKNPTAFYLCASSTDYAPQETQYFGPGTRLLVL.

This chain uses TRBV19 with TRBJ2-1, with D tentatively TRBD1 (6 bases). CDR1 and CDR2 from the germline V gene are LNHDA and SQIVND (reference sequence). Trimming stripped 1 base from V and 9 bases from J, with 19 bases between. The CDR3 consists of 16 residues. The CDR3 DNA reads as TGTGCCAGTAGTATAGGGACTTTCTGGCAGGGGACTGAGCAGTTCTTC. As protein: CASSIGTFWQGTEQFF.

The chain recombines TRBV10-1 with TRBJ2-3, with 7 bases aligning to TRBD2. Germline V CDR1 and CDR2: WNHNN, SYGVQD (reference sequence). The ends lost 1 base at V and 2 bases at J; junction bases unmatched: 9. The CDR3 covers 17 residues. Here the CDR3 DNA reads TGCGCCAGCAGTGAGTTTGGCGGGAGCATCCCCACAGATACGCAGTATTTT. Translated, it gives CASSEFGGSIPTDTQYF.

The chain employs TRBV10-2 and TRBJ2-2; 9 bases align to TRBD2. The germline gives CDR1 WSHSY, CDR2 SAAADI. The CDR3 has 16 amino acids. The ends lost 0 bases at V and 4 bases at J; junction bases unmatched: 3. CDR3 residues: CASSESGLASTGELFF. CDR3 bases: TGCGCCAGCAGTGAGTCGGGACTAGCAAGCACCGGGGAGCTGTTTTTT.

This sequence joins TRBV24-1 and TRBJ1-5; 11 bases are a match to TRBD1. This CDR3 has 17 residues. V shed 5 bases, J shed 0 bases, and the junction held 5 bases outside the gene matches. Germline CDR1 and CDR2: KGHDR and SFDVKD. The CDR3 DNA is TGTGCCACCAGTGCCCTGGGGACAGGGGGTAGCAATCAGCCCCAGCATTTT. Its protein product is CATSALGTGGSNQPQHF.

The J gene is TRBJ2-3, the V gene TRBV4-3; 11 positions agree with TRBD2. Germline-derived CDR1 and CDR2 are LGHNA and YSLEER. The CDR3 consists of 16 residues. V lost 5 bases, J lost 0 bases, and 4 bases stayed unmatched. This chain's CDR3 is CASSVTSGASTDTQYF. CDR3 sequence (DNA): TGCGCCAGCAGCGTGACTAGCGGGGCTAGCACAGATACGCAGTATTTT.

This clone was seen a few times. This chain links TRBV5-1 with TRBJ2-2, with a possible D match to TRBD1 (6 bases). Looked up from germline, CDR1 is SGHRS and CDR2 is YFSETQ. Trimming left V 0 bases short and J 3 bases short, with 9 bases between. The CDR3 is 15 residues long. The CDR3 coding sequence is TGCGCCAGCAGCTTGGCCAGGGGCGACACCGGGGAGCTGTTTTTT. Translated, it gives CASSLARGDTGELFF.

The chain joins TRBV5-4 to TRBJ2-6; D is undetermined. The CDR3 is 13 amino acids. The V gene's germline CDR1 is SGHNT and CDR2 YYREEE (reference sequence). Trimming left V 2 bases short and J 7 bases short, with 7 bases between. The CDR3 protein is CASSFTGANVLTF. CDR3 in DNA: TGTGCCAGCAGCTTTACCGGTGCCAACGTCCTGACTTTC.

The chain carries TRBV7-8 and TRBJ2-1; 9 bases map to TRBD1. CDR3 length: 12 residues. Per germline, CDR1 SGHVS and CDR2 FQNEAQ. V shed 10 bases and J 5 bases; nucleotides not matched to a gene: 3. CDR3: CATDRGNNEQFF. CDR3 in DNA: TGTGCCACCGACAGGGGGAACAATGAGCAGTTCTTC.

This clone was picked up a small number of times. The CDR3: CASSFRGLAGDYEQYF. The DNA for the CDR3 is TGTGCCAGCAGTTTCCGGGGACTAGCGGGAGACTACGAGCAGTACTTC. This chain connects TRBV28 to TRBJ2-7, with 14 bases that match TRBD2. Germline trimming cut 3 bases from V and 3 bases from J; bases unmatched to any gene: 4. This CDR3 spans 16 amino acids. CDR1 is MDHEN and CDR2 is SYDVKM in the germline V gene.

This chain uses TRBV4-3 with TRBJ2-7; possible D gene TRBD2, 5 bases. CDR3 size: 15 residues. The V gene's germline CDR1 is LGHNA and CDR2 YSLEER. With 1 base removed from V and 5 bases from J, the gap between germline ends came to 15 bases. The CDR3 reads CASSQARGGYDEQYF. The CDR3 DNA reads as TGCGCCAGCAGCCAAGCCCGGGGTGGGTATGACGAGCAGTACTTC.

The rearrangement uses TRBV27 and TRBJ2-2; D not certain. The CDR3 extends over 14 amino acids. In germline, CDR1 is MNHEY, CDR2 SMNVEV (reference sequence). V was trimmed by 3 bases and J by 7 bases, leaving 12 bases between them. CDR3 in DNA: TGTGCCAGCAGTTTTCGGGTTCCCGACGGGGAGCTGTTTTTT. It yields the protein CASSFRVPDGELFF.

CDR3 nucleotide sequence: TGTGCCAGCAGCCAGAACCGACCTAGTGAGCAGTTCTTC. Translating it yields CASSQNRPSEQFF. J is TRBJ2-1 and V is TRBV14, with D uncertain. Germline values: CDR1 SGHDN, CDR2 FVKESK. V was pared by 3 bases and J by 9 bases, with 12 bases between. The CDR3 runs 13 residues.

This chain links TRBV7-8 with TRBJ2-3, with 8 bases aligning to TRBD2. Germline CDR1 and CDR2: SGHVS and FQNEAQ. This CDR3 has 13 amino acids. V was clipped by 6 bases and J by 4 bases; unmatched bases: 3. CDR3 protein: CASRPAGADTQYF. The CDR3 region has the DNA TGTGCCAGCAGGCCAGCGGGAGCAGATACGCAGTATTTT.

This rearrangement joins TRBV5-4 to TRBJ2-4, with 8 positions matching TRBD2. Germline V gives CDR1 SGHNT, CDR2 YYREEE (reference sequence). The CDR3 runs to 17 residues. V was pared by 3 bases and J by 0 bases, with 8 bases of the junction left unmatched. In DNA form, the CDR3 reads TGTGCCAGCAGCTCGGGACTAGGTGACTTAGCCAAAAACATTCAGTACTTC. Translation: CASSSGLGDLAKNIQYF.

The chain links TRBV19 to TRBJ2-3; 12 nucleotides match TRBD1. The V gene end was trimmed by 1 base and the J gene end by 6 bases; junction bases not matched to a gene: 2. There are 15 residues in the CDR3. Germline-derived CDR1 and CDR2 are LNHDA and SQIVND (reference sequence). This chain's CDR3 is CASSIGDRGLDTQYF. CDR3 DNA: TGTGCCAGTAGTATAGGGGACAGGGGGCTGGATACGCAGTATTTT.

This clone has a handful of counts. The chain has TRBV7-9 and TRBJ1-2, with D maybe TRBD1 (5 bases). The CDR3 extends over 13 amino acids. Looked up from germline, CDR1 is SEHNR and CDR2 is FQNEAQ (reference sequence). V was trimmed by 4 bases and J by 6 bases, leaving 12 bases between them. Here the CDR3 reads CASSSRGLDGYTF. The DNA of the CDR3 is TGTGCCAGCAGCTCGCGGGGGTTGGATGGCTACACCTTC.

The chain recombines TRBV21-1 with TRBJ1-5. TRBV21-1 is tagged as a pseudogene. This CDR3 has 21 amino acids. The CDR3 nucleotides are TGTGCCAGCAGCAAAGACGCCTGCGGGGGCCGAAGATCAAAAGGGGATCAGCCCCAGCATTTT. Translating it yields CASSKDACGGRRSKGDQPQHF.

V gene TRBV12-3 or TRBV12-4 combines with J gene TRBJ2-3; D gene ambiguous. Trimming took 5 bases from V and 6 from J, leaving 9 bases between them. The CDR3 has 12 amino acids. The CDR3 loop reads CASSLPSDTQYF. The DNA for the CDR3 is TGTGCCAGCAGTCTACCTAGTGATACGCAGTATTTT.

The CDR3 here is CASSLAATVSEQYF. CDR3 DNA: TGTGCCAGCAGTTTGGCAGCAACAGTCTCCGAGCAGTACTTC. The chain combines TRBV27 with TRBJ2-7; D is unresolved. V was clipped by 3 bases and J by 6 bases, with 15 bases between them. The CDR3 is 14 residues long. Germline V gives CDR1 MNHEY, CDR2 SMNVEV (reference sequence).

V usage is TRBV28 and J usage is TRBJ2-1; 14 positions agree with TRBD2. V dropped 7 bases and J dropped 10; count of bases not matched to a gene: 12. CDR1 is MDHEN and CDR2 is SYDVKM in the germline V gene. The length of the CDR3 is 16 residues. CDR3 amino acids: CASTLGGLAGVREQFF. The CDR3 coding sequence is TGTGCCAGCACTCTCGGGGGACTAGCGGGAGTACGCGAGCAGTTCTTC.

The rearrangement joins TRBV7-8 to TRBJ2-5, with D unresolved. CDR1 is SGHVS, CDR2 FQNEAQ, per germline. This CDR3 region has 13 residues. V was cut by 1 base and J by 5 bases, with 8 bases left in between. In DNA, the CDR3 is TGTGCCAGCAGCTTAGGTGGTGAGGAGACCCAGTACTTC. As protein: CASSLGGEETQYF. The full variable domain, in which reference TRBV7-8 and TRBJ2-5 provide the parts outside the CDR3, is GAGVSQSPRYKVAKRGQDVALRCDPISGHVSLFWYQQALGQGPEFLTYFQNEAQLDKSGLPSDRFFAERPEGSVSTLKIQRTQQEDSAVYLCASSLGGEETQYFGPGTRLLVL.

This chain connects TRBV7-9 to TRBJ1-1; TRBD1 is a possible D gene (6 bases). Germline-derived CDR1 and CDR2 are SEHNR and FQNEAQ (reference sequence). The CDR3 is made up of 18 amino acids. The germline V and J ends were trimmed by 4 bases and 4 bases, with 25 bases remaining between them. Written as DNA, the CDR3 is TGTGCCAGCAGCTGGGGGTCAGCGCCACAGGGCCGCGGCACTGAAGCTTTCTTT. As protein: CASSWGSAPQGRGTEAFF. The whole variable domain, filled in from reference TRBV7-9 and TRBJ1-1, reads DTGVSQNPRHKITKRGQNVTFRCDPISEHNRLYWYRQTLGQGPEFLTYFQNEAQLEKSRLLSDRFSAERPKGSFSTLEIQRTEQGDSAMYLCASSWGSAPQGRGTEAFFGQGTRLTVV.